This T cell receptor beta chain is from a study of graft-versus-host responses after intestinal transplantation. In its sample, this clone ranks as medium-sized. Its antigen remains unidentified. Findings and caveats of the study: There was an association between peak levels of circulating GvH clones and early post-transplant HvG declines.

TCRdb's table, derived via immunoSEQ multiplex PCR, lists solely in-frame clones and lacks some. The repertoire holds fewer than 30,000 clones, 70% to 90% seen once, with more than 9% in the top ten. Trimming left V 8 bases short and J 4 bases short, with 14 bases between. Germline V gives CDR1 ENHRY, CDR2 SYGVKD. CDR3 length: 13 amino acids. The input for sequencing was PBMCs, taken around 61 weeks after intestinal transplantation. This sequence originates from a human patient who received an intestinal transplant, so some T cells may come from the graft donor. V gene TRBV10-3 combines with J gene TRBJ1-1, with D hard to call. The chain's CDR3 is CAIRVGVSTEAFF. The CDR3 DNA reads as TGTGCCATCCGGGTTGGGGTAAGCACTGAAGCTTTCTTT.